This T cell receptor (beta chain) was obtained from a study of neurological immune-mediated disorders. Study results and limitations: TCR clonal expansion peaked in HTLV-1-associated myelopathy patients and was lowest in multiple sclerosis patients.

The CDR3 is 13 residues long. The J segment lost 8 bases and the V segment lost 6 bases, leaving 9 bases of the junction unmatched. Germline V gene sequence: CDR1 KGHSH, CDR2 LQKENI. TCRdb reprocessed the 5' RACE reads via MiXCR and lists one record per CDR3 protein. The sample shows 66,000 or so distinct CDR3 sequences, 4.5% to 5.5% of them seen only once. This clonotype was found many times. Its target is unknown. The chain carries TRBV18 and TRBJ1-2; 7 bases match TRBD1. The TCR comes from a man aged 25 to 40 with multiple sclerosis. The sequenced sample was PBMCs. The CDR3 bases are TGTGCCAGCTCCCCGGGACAGCCTTGGGGCTACACCTTC. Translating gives CASSPGQPWGYTF.